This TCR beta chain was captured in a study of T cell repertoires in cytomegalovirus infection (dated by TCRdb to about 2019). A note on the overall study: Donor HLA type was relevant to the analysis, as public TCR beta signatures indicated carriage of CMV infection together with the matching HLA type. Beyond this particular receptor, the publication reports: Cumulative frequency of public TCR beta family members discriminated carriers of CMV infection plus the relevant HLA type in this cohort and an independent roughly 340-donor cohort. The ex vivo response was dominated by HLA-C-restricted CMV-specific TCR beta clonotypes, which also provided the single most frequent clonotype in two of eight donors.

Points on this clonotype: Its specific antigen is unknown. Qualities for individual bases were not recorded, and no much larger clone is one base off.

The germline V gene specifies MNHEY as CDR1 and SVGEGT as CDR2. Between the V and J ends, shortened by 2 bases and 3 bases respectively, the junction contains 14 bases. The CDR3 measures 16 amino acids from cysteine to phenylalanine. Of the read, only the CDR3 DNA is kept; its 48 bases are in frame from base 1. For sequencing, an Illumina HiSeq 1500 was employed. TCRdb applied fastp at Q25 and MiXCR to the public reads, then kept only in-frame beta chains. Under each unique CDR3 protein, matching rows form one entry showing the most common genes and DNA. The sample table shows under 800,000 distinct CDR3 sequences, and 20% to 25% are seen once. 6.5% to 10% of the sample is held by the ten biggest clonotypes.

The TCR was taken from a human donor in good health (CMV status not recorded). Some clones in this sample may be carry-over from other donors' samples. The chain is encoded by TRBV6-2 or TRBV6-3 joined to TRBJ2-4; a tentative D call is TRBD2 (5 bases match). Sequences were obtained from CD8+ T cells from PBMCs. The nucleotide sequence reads TGTGCCAGCAGTTACGAAATGCGGGTTGACAAAAACATTCAGTACTTC. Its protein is CASSYEMRVDKNIQYF.